The 2 T cell receptor beta chains reported below all come from one sample, sequenced in a study of T cell repertoires in cytomegalovirus infection. TCRdb re-called the reads with MiXCR, one entry per CDR3 protein. The table lists around 130,000 distinct CDR3 sequences, approximately 9.2% of them singletons. Sequencing was performed on PBMCs. These receptors all stem from a human donor in good health (CMV status not recorded). Some clones in this sample may be carry-over from other donors' samples.

The chain employs TRBV29-1 and TRBJ1-1; D call uncertain. Germline CDR1 is SQVTM and CDR2 is ANQGSEA. This CDR3 region has 10 residues. Trimming stripped 7 bases from V and 1 base from J, with 4 bases between. As DNA, the CDR3 is TGCAGCGGATCGAACACTGAAGCTTTCTTT. Protein: CSGSNTEAFF.

This clonotype was seen repeatedly, ten times or more. The chain has TRBV10-3 and TRBJ2-7; D is undetermined. Germline CDR1 reads ENHRY; CDR2 reads SYGVKD. The CDR3 is 13 amino acids. The V end lost 3 bases, the J end lost 0 bases, and 6 bases lay between the germline ends. The CDR3 reads CAISEKVSYEQYF. The DNA of the CDR3 is TGTGCCATCAGTGAAAAGGTCTCCTACGAGCAGTACTTC.